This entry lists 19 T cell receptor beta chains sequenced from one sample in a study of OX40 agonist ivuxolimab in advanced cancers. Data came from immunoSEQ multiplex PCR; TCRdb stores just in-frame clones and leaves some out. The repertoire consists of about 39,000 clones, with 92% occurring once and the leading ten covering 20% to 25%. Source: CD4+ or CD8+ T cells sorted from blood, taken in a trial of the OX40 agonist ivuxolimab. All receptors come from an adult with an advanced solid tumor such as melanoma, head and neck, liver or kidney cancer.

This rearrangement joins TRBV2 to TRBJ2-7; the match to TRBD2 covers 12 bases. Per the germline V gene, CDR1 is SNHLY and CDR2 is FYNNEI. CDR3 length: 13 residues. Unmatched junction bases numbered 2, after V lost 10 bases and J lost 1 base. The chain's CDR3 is CATGTSGSYEQYF. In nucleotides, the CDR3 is TGTGCCACGGGGACTAGCGGGTCCTACGAGCAGTACTTC.

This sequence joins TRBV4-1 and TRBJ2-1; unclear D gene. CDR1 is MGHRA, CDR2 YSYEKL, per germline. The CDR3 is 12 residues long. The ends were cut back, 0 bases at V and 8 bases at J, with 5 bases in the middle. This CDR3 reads CASSQDLYEQFF. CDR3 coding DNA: TGCGCCAGCAGCCAAGATCTCTATGAGCAGTTCTTC.

The CDR3 region has the DNA TGTGCCAGTAGTACTACTAGCGGGAGGAGTTACGAGCAGTACTTC. It translates to CASSTTSGRSYEQYF. J is TRBJ2-7 and V is TRBV19; 12 bases align to TRBD2. The CDR3 covers 15 residues. The V gene end was trimmed by 4 bases and the J gene end by 4 bases; junction bases not matched to a gene: 5. Germline CDR1 LNHDA, CDR2 SQIVND (reference sequence).

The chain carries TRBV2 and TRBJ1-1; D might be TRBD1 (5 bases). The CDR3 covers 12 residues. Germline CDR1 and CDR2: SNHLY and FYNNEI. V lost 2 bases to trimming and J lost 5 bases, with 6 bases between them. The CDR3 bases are TGTGCCAGCAGTGAATGGGGGACTGAAGCTTTCTTT. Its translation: CASSEWGTEAFF.

The CDR3 bases are TGTGCCAGCAGCTTAAAAGCGGGAGTTTACAATGAGCAGTTCTTC. Its protein product is CASSLKAGVYNEQFF. V and J are TRBV7-3 and TRBJ2-1, with TRBD2 matching over 8 bases. V trimming: 1 base; J trimming: 4 bases; junction bases outside the gene matches: 3. Per germline, CDR1 SGHTA and CDR2 FQGTGA. This CDR3 is 15 amino acids long.

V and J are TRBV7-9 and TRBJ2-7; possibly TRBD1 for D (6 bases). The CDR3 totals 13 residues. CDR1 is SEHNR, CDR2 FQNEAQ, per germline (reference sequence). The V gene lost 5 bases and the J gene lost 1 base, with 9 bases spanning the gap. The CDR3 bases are TGTGCCAGCAGCGTTACAGGGTCCTACGAGCAGTACTTC. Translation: CASSVTGSYEQYF.

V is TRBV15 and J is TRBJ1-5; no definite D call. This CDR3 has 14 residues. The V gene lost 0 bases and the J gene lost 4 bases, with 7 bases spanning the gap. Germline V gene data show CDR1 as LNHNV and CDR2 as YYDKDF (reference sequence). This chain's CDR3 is CATSREPVNQPQHF. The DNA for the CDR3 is TGTGCCACCAGCAGAGAACCAGTTAATCAGCCCCAGCATTTT. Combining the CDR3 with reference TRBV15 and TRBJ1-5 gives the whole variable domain DAMVIQNPRYQVTQFGKPVTLSCSQTLNHNVMYWYQQKSSQAPKLLFHYYDKDFNNEADTPDNFQSRRPNTSFCFLDIRSPGLGDTAMYLCATSREPVNQPQHFGDGTRLSIL.

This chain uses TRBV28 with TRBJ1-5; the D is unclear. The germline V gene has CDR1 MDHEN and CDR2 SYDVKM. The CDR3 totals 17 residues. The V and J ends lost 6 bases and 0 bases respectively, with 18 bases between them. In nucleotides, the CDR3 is TGTGCCAGCAGACCGGGTCTATCTACTTATAGCAATCAGCCCCAGCATTTT. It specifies CASRPGLSTYSNQPQHF.

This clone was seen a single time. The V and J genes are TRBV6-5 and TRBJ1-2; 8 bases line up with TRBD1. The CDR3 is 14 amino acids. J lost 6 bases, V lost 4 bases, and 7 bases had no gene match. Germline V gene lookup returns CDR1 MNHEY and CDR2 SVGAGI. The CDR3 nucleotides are TGTGCCAGCAGTTGGGTTGGGGGACAGGATGGCTACACCTTC. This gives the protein CASSWVGGQDGYTF.

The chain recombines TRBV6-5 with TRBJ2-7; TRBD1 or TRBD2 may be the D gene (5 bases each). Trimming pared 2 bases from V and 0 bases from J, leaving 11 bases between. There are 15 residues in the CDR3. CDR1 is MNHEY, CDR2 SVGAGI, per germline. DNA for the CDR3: TGTGCCAGCAGTTACCGGGGCGCGAGCTCCTACGAGCAGTACTTC. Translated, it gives CASSYRGASSYEQYF.

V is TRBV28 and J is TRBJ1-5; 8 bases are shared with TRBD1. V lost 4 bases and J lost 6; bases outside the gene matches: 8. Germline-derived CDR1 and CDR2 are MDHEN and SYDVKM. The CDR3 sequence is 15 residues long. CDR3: CASSSRTGRTQPQHF. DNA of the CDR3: TGTGCCAGCAGTTCACGGACAGGGAGGACTCAGCCCCAGCATTTT.

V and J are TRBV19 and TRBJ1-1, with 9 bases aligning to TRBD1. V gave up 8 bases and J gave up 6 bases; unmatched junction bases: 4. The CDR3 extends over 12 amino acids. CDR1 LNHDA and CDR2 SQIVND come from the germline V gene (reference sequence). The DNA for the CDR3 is TGTGCCAGTGGGACAGGGCGGCCTGAAGCTTTCTTT. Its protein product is CASGTGRPEAFF.

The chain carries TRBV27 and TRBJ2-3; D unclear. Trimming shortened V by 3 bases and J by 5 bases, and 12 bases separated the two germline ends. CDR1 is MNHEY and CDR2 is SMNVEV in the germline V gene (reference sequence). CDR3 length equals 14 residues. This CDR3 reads CASSFREDQDTQYF. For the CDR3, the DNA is TGTGCCAGCAGTTTTCGTGAGGATCAAGATACGCAGTATTTT.

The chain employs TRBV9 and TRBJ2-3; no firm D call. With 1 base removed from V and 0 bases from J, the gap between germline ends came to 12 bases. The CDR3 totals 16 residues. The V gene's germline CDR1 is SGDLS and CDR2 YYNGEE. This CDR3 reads CASSVNGLTSTDTQYF. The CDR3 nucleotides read TGTGCCAGCAGCGTAAACGGGCTTACTAGCACAGATACGCAGTATTTT.

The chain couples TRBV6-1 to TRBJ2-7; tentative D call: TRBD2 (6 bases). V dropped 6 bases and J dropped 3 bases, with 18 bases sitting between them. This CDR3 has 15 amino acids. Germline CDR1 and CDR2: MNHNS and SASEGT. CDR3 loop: CASRTRDSMNYEQYF. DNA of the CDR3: TGTGCCAGCAGGACACGGGACTCGATGAACTACGAGCAGTACTTC.

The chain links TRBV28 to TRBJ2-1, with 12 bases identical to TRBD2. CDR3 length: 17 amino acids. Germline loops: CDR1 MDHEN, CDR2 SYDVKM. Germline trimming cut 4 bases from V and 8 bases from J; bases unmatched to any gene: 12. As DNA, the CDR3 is TGTGCCAGCAGTTCCCGACTAGCGGGAGCGATCGGGGATGAGCAGTTCTTC. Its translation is CASSSRLAGAIGDEQFF.

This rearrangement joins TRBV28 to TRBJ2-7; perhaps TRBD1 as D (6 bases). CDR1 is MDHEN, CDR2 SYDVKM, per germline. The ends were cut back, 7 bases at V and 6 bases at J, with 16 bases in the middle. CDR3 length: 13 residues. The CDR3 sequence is CASTLQGPGEQYF. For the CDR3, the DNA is TGTGCCAGCACTCTACAGGGTCCTGGCGAGCAGTACTTC. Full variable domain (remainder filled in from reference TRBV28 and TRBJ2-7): DVKVTQSSRYLVKRTGEKVFLECVQDMDHENMFWYRQDPGLGLRLIYFSYDVKMKEKGDIPEGYSVSREKKERFSLILESASTNQTSMYLCASTLQGPGEQYFGPGTRLTVT.

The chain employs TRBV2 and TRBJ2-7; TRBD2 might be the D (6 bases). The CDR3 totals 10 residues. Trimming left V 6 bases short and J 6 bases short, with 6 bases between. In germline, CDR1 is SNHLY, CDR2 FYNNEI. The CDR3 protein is CASREGEQYF. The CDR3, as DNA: TGTGCCAGCAGGGAGGGCGAGCAGTACTTC.

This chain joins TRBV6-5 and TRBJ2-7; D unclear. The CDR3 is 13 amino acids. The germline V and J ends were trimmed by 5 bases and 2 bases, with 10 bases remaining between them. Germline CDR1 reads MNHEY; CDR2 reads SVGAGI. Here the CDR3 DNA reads TGTGCCAGCAGTGAACGGCCAACCTACGAGCAGTACTTC. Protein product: CASSERPTYEQYF.